This T cell receptor beta chain was found in a study of T cells after yellow fever vaccination. The authors made TCR cDNA by 5'RACE template switching, adding a universal primer site and UMIs. TCRdb called the 5' RACE reads again in MiXCR, with one record for every CDR3 protein. The sample includes 350,000 to 450,000 distinct CDR3 sequences, 15% to 20% of them seen just once. The table lists this clonotype with a few counts. Its target is not known. Overall study findings and caveats: Researchers cautioned that FACS-sorted repertoires could harbor abundant clonotypes contaminating from the bulk population. Reappearing after the booster were most of the clones from primary vaccination (96% CD4, about 88% CD8).

The receptor's source is a young man who received the YFV17D yellow fever vaccine. The source was PBMCs, collected before the yellow fever booster vaccination.

The CDR3 is CASSLMATAADEQYV. Written as DNA, the CDR3 is TGTGCCAGCAGCTTAATGGCCACTGCGGCCGACGAGCAGTACGTC. The gene calls are TRBV7-2 and TRBJ2-7; unclear D gene. The CDR3 is 15 amino acids. The V end was cut by 2 bases, the J end by 5 bases, with 16 bases between. The germline gives CDR1 SGHTA, CDR2 FQGNSA.